Each of the 11 T cell receptor beta chains below was sequenced from the same sample in a study of blood T cell repertoires in COVID-19. Libraries were prepared by immunoSEQ multiplex PCR; TCRdb keeps only in-frame clonotypes and omits some of them. The sample yields about 280,000 clones, more than 80% seen once. The material sequenced was peripheral blood. Receptors originate from a woman aged 25-40 years with active or convalescent COVID-19.

This rearrangement joins TRBV10-3 to TRBJ1-2; 10 positions match TRBD1. The CDR3 covers 12 residues. Germline V gene data show CDR1 as ENHRY and CDR2 as SYGVKD. V shed 8 bases and J 6 bases; nucleotides not matched to a gene: 3. CDR3 DNA sequence: TGTGCCATCGCCGGGACAGGGGATGGCTACACCTTC. It translates to CAIAGTGDGYTF.

The chain couples TRBV5-1 to TRBJ2-3; 8 nucleotides line up with TRBD2. The CDR3 extends over 15 amino acids. CDR1 is SGHRS, CDR2 YFSETQ, per germline. V trimming: 0 bases; J trimming: 2 bases; junction bases outside the gene matches: 2. The CDR3 sequence is CASSLAGGYTDTQYF. In nucleotides, the CDR3 is TGCGCCAGCAGCTTGGCGGGGGGGTACACAGATACGCAGTATTTT.

This chain joins TRBV27 and TRBJ2-7; 10 bases are a match to TRBD1. Germline-derived CDR1 and CDR2 are MNHEY and SMNVEV (reference sequence). The length of the CDR3 is 15 residues. The J segment lost 4 bases and the V segment lost 3 bases, leaving 6 bases of the junction unmatched. The CDR3 DNA follows: TGTGCCAGCAGTTTTGAACGGGGACAGGGGTACGAGCAGTACTTC. This encodes CASSFERGQGYEQYF.

This clone was seen more than once but under ten times. The CDR3 reads CASSPGLSRYEQYF. The CDR3 coding sequence is TGTGCCAGCTCACCAGGGCTCTCCCGCTACGAGCAGTACTTC. The chain joins TRBV18 to TRBJ2-7; D gene ambiguous. The CDR3 runs 14 residues. The germline V gene has CDR1 KGHSH and CDR2 LQKENI. V shed 2 bases and J shed 3 bases, with 11 bases lying between them.

The chain has TRBV7-2 and TRBJ1-1, with 9 bases fitting TRBD1. CDR1 is SGHTA, CDR2 FQGNSA, per germline. The CDR3 covers 15 residues. CDR3 DNA: TGTGCTTCTCAGGGACAGGGCCGGAGGAACACTGAAGCTTTCTTT. It encodes CASQGQGRRNTEAFF.

This clone has just one count. The chain has TRBV5-1 and TRBJ2-5; TRBD2 agrees at 7 bases. Unmatched junction bases numbered 5, after V lost 1 base and J lost 5 bases. This CDR3 region has 14 residues. Germline values: CDR1 SGHRS, CDR2 YFSETQ. The CDR3 nucleotides are TGCGCCAGCAGCTTGATGGGGGAGGGCGAGACCCAGTACTTC. Translation: CASSLMGEGETQYF.

The genes are TRBV19 and TRBJ1-3; TRBD1 agrees at 9 bases. Trimming took 8 bases from V and 4 from J; bases not matched to a gene: 12. The germline gives CDR1 LNHDA, CDR2 SQIVND (reference sequence). The CDR3 extends over 16 amino acids. The CDR3 spells CASGRKTGGVGNTIYF. CDR3 in DNA: TGTGCCAGTGGGAGGAAAACAGGGGGCGTCGGAAACACCATATATTTT.

The chain links TRBV4-1 to TRBJ1-2; 7 bases map to TRBD1. This CDR3 spans 16 amino acids. Unmatched junction bases numbered 7, after V lost 2 bases and J lost 1 base. Germline V gives CDR1 MGHRA, CDR2 YSYEKL. The CDR3 protein is CASSQLRQGGNYGYTF. DNA of the CDR3: TGCGCCAGCAGCCAACTAAGACAGGGAGGTAACTATGGCTACACCTTC.

The chain is built from TRBV11-2 and TRBJ2-2; D might be TRBD2 (5 bases). This CDR3 comprises 17 residues. V lost 0 bases and J 5 bases, leaving 16 bases between the germline ends. Germline V CDR1 and CDR2: SGHAT, FQNNGV. The CDR3 reads CASSLDLGRGRTGELFF. The CDR3 region has the DNA TGTGCCAGCAGCTTAGATCTTGGCAGAGGGAGAACCGGGGAGCTGTTTTTT.

The genes are TRBV5-1 and TRBJ2-5, with 7 bases lining up with TRBD2. V lost 4 bases to trimming and J lost 1 base; unmatched junction nucleotides: 7. Germline loops: CDR1 SGHRS, CDR2 YFSETQ. There are 15 residues in the CDR3. DNA for the CDR3: TGCGCCAGCAGCCCGCGGGGGATAATCCAAGAGACCCAGTACTTC. Translated, it gives CASSPRGIIQETQYF.

This clone occurred once. This chain links TRBV10-3 with TRBJ1-4, with D possibly being TRBD1 (6 bases). The germline V gene encodes CDR1 ENHRY and CDR2 SYGVKD. The V gene lost 4 bases and the J gene lost 3 bases, with 12 bases spanning the gap. This CDR3 contains 15 residues. CDR3 coding DNA: TGTGCCATCAGTGTTTCCGGACAGCCTAATGAAAAACTGTTTTTT. Its protein product is CAISVSGQPNEKLFF.